This record covers a single T cell receptor beta chain. No antigen is known for it. The data stem from a study of blood T cells in healthy people across ages. Sample-barcoded 5' priming and a J-beta primer mix drove a second PCR of about 6 to 12 cycles. Each CDR3 protein is one row after TCRdb ran MiXCR on the 5' RACE reads. This sample has fewer than 2,000,000 distinct CDR3 sequences, with about 32% found just once. Donors each provided ten milliliters of peripheral blood. V shed 5 bases and J shed 4 bases, with 14 bases lying between them. CDR3 length: 13 amino acids. Germline CDR1 is DFQATT and CDR2 is SNEGSKA (reference sequence). Study-level results: Investigators treated diversity estimates from one million T cells as underestimates. Observed TCR beta diversity showed a strong correlation with the percentage of naive T cells as measured by flow cytometry.

This chain joins TRBV20-1 and TRBJ1-2; D is unresolved. The receptor comes from a woman younger than 45 in good health. The sample consisted of blood. The CDR3 sequence: CSASEDLSYGYTF. As DNA, the CDR3 is TGCAGTGCTTCGGAGGATCTATCCTATGGCTACACCTTC.